This T cell receptor (beta chain) was identified in a study of cytomegalovirus exposure and HLA in healthy donors. Study background: The study's early data release held roughly 90 million unique TCRs from HLA-typed donors.

With 60 Vbeta and 13 Jbeta primers, the PCR was carried out. The table came from immunoSEQ multiplex PCR; TCRdb's copy has only in-frame clones and leaves some out. The repertoire includes 220,000 or so clones, around 86% of them detected once, and 2.7% sits in the top ten. Remarks on this clone: What it recognizes is unknown.

Points from the study as a whole: A later analysis showed TCR association rates differing by HLA locus, peaking at DRB1 and lowest at HLA-C.

Germline CDR1 and CDR2: KGHSH and LQKENI. There are 14 residues in the CDR3. V lost 5 bases and J 4 bases, leaving 14 bases between the germline ends. The sequence derives from a woman aged 40 to 49 in good health and CMV-seronegative. This chain joins TRBV18 and TRBJ1-2; D is undetermined. The specimen sequenced was PBMCs. CDR3 sequence (DNA): TGTGCCAGCTCAGCGTTGGGCGCCGGCTATGGCTACACCTTC. Residues: CASSALGAGYGYTF.